This T cell receptor beta chain originates from a study of T-cell reconstitution after alpha-beta-depleted transplantation in children. During its preparation, the TCRbeta library received unique molecular identifiers. TCRdb called the PCR reads again in MiXCR, with one record for every CDR3 protein. This table holds about 610,000 distinct CDR3 sequences, about 11% found once. V was cut by 6 bases and J by 4 bases, with 12 bases left in between. The CDR3 runs to 13 residues. Germline-derived CDR1 and CDR2 are MGHDK and SYGVNS. This clonotype was sampled from a human donor who donated a stem cell graft to a child with acute myeloid leukemia. Material: PBMCs from the stem cell graft donor, obtained from the stem cell graft. The V and J genes are TRBV25-1 and TRBJ1-1; D gene unclear. The CDR3: CASSGLGGTEAFF. In DNA, the CDR3 is TGTGCCAGCAGCGGTCTGGGAGGCACTGAAGCTTTCTTT.